Below, 24 T cell receptor beta chains from the same sample are listed, as sequenced in a study of identical twins. TCRdb re-called the 5' RACE reads with MiXCR, one entry per CDR3 protein. The profile covers some 630,000 distinct CDR3 sequences, with just over 7% appearing a single time and around 1.6% taken by the ten largest. Separately, the same data were catalogued under a study of yellow fever vaccine responses in identical twins.

The sequencing input was PBMCs. The receptor set was obtained from a woman aged 18-35 years in good health.

This clonotype came up a few times. Here the CDR3 DNA reads TGCGCCAGCAGCTTAGTAACCGGGACTAGCGGGAGTGAGACCCAGTACTTC. Its protein product is CASSLVTGTSGSETQYF. The chain joins TRBV5-1 to TRBJ2-5, with 14 positions matching TRBD2. The CDR3 runs 17 residues. Per germline, CDR1 SGHRS and CDR2 YFSETQ. V lost 2 bases to trimming and J lost 5 bases; unmatched junction nucleotides: 8.

This clonotype was recorded many times. The rearrangement joins TRBV7-2 to TRBJ2-2; a weak D match, TRBD2 (6 bases). The CDR3 runs to 15 residues. The V gene's germline CDR1 is SGHTA and CDR2 FQGNSA. The V end lost 5 bases, the J end lost 3 bases, and 13 bases lay between the germline ends. This chain's CDR3 is CASSAPGGDTGELFF. CDR3 coding DNA: TGTGCCAGCAGCGCTCCCGGAGGGGACACCGGGGAGCTGTTTTTT.

This clonotype was picked up one time. The chain employs TRBV12-3 or TRBV12-4 and TRBJ2-7, with D perhaps matching TRBD1 or TRBD2 (5 bases each). V lost 5 bases to trimming and J lost 6 bases, with 26 bases between them. The CDR3 runs to 17 residues. The CDR3 sequence: CASSPPEGTVHFVEQYF. The CDR3 coding sequence is TGTGCCAGCAGTCCGCCCGAAGGGACGGTGCATTTTGTCGAGCAGTACTTC.

This clonotype was picked up many times. This rearrangement joins TRBV29-1 to TRBJ2-7; D may be TRBD1 (5 bases). Trimming stripped 6 bases from V and 1 base from J, with 10 bases between. CDR3 length: 12 residues. Germline CDR1 and CDR2: SQVTM and ANQGSEA. The CDR3 nucleotides read TGCAGCGTCCGACAGAATTCCTACGAGCAGTACTTC. Amino acid sequence: CSVRQNSYEQYF.

The table lists this clonotype with many counts. The gene calls are TRBV4-1 and TRBJ2-5; D is unresolved. Germline V gene data show CDR1 as MGHRA and CDR2 as YSYEKL. The V end lost 0 bases, the J end lost 8 bases, and 13 bases lay between the germline ends. The CDR3 has 14 amino acids. The CDR3 loop reads CASSQDSALGTQYF. The CDR3 nucleotides are TGCGCCAGCAGCCAAGACAGTGCTCTGGGTACCCAGTACTTC.

This clonotype appeared many times. The chain has TRBV9 and TRBJ1-5; unclear D gene. This CDR3 comprises 13 residues. Trimming took 0 bases from V and 1 from J, leaving 2 bases between them. The germline V gene has CDR1 SGDLS and CDR2 YYNGEE. CDR3 bases: TGTGCCAGCAGCGTAGAGAGCAATCAGCCCCAGCATTTT. Protein sequence: CASSVESNQPQHF.

This clonotype was found a few times. The chain links TRBV7-2 to TRBJ1-3, with 7 bases matching TRBD1. Per germline, CDR1 SGHTA and CDR2 FQGNSA. V lost 5 bases to trimming and J lost 4 bases; unmatched junction nucleotides: 11. This CDR3 has 16 amino acids. The CDR3 DNA sequence: TGTGCCAGCAGCCGGACAGGCCCATGGAAGGGAAACACCATATATTTT. It is translated as CASSRTGPWKGNTIYF.

In DNA form, the CDR3 reads TGTGCCAGCAGCTTAGCGAGCGGGATCCGGGCTGAAGCTTTCTTT. Translation: CASSLASGIRAEAFF. The rearrangement links TRBV7-9 to TRBJ1-1; D remains unclear. The CDR3 covers 15 residues. Trimming removed 0 bases from V and 6 bases from J, with 14 bases in between. The V gene's germline CDR1 is SEHNR and CDR2 FQNEAQ (reference sequence).

This clonotype was detected a few times. V gene TRBV3-1 combines with J gene TRBJ2-1, with TRBD1 matching over 7 bases. The J segment lost 2 bases and the V segment lost 3 bases, leaving 4 bases of the junction unmatched. This CDR3 is built from 15 residues. The V gene's germline CDR1 is LGHDT and CDR2 YNNKEL (reference sequence). The CDR3 DNA sequence: TGTGCCAGCAGCCATTGGCAGGGGGCCTACAATGAGCAGTTCTTC. Its protein is CASSHWQGAYNEQFF.

This clonotype was seen many times. V usage is TRBV24-1 and J usage is TRBJ2-3, with D possibly being TRBD1 (6 bases). Germline V gene data show CDR1 as KGHDR and CDR2 as SFDVKD. CDR3 length: 15 amino acids. Deletions cut 4 bases from V and 0 bases from J, with 10 bases between. The CDR3 is CATSDNRDSTDTQYF. Here the CDR3 DNA reads TGTGCCACCAGTGACAACAGGGATAGCACAGATACGCAGTATTTT.

J is TRBJ2-5 and V is TRBV28; perhaps TRBD1 as D (5 bases). Trimming took 8 bases from V and 5 from J, leaving 15 bases between them. Germline CDR1 MDHEN, CDR2 SYDVKM. This CDR3 spans 13 amino acids. CDR3 protein: CASEYRLGETQYF. For the CDR3, the DNA is TGTGCCAGCGAATACAGGTTGGGGGAGACCCAGTACTTC.

This chain joins TRBV20-1 and TRBJ1-4; D gene ambiguous. The V gene's germline CDR1 is DFQATT and CDR2 SNEGSKA (reference sequence). V dropped 3 bases and J dropped 5 bases, with 7 bases sitting between them. CDR3 length: 12 residues. The DNA for the CDR3 is TGCAGTGCTAGTGGAGCAAATGAAAAACTGTTTTTT. Translated: CSASGANEKLFF.

This clonotype was counted a few times. The chain couples TRBV3-1 to TRBJ1-2; 9 nucleotides line up with TRBD1. Per germline, CDR1 LGHDT and CDR2 YNNKEL (reference sequence). This CDR3 is built from 15 residues. V was pared by 0 bases and J by 8 bases, with 7 bases of the junction left unmatched. CDR3 amino acids: CASSQDPGQGRGYTF. The CDR3 DNA sequence: TGTGCCAGCAGCCAAGATCCGGGACAGGGAAGAGGCTACACCTTC.

This chain uses TRBV6-5 with TRBJ2-1; no firm D call. The CDR3 extends over 14 amino acids. The germline CDR1 and CDR2 sequences are MNHEY and SVGAGI. Trimming took 0 bases from V and 3 from J, leaving 6 bases between them. CDR3 loop: CASSYSHNYNEQFF. In DNA form, the CDR3 reads TGTGCCAGCAGTTACTCTCACAACTACAATGAGCAGTTCTTC.

V and J are TRBV4-1 and TRBJ1-5; 8 nucleotides line up with TRBD1. CDR3 length: 18 residues. V shed 0 bases and J 3 bases; nucleotides not matched to a gene: 10. Germline loops: CDR1 MGHRA, CDR2 YSYEKL. Here the CDR3 DNA reads TGCGCCAGCAGCCAAGACCCCCCCCAGGGGGCAGCCAATCAGCCCCAGCATTTT. Residues: CASSQDPPQGAANQPQHF.

This clonotype occurred a few times. The V and J genes are TRBV15 and TRBJ2-3; TRBD2 is a possible D gene (5 bases). Trimming left V 1 base short and J 6 bases short, with 17 bases between. Per the germline V gene, CDR1 is LNHNV and CDR2 is YYDKDF (reference sequence). The CDR3 covers 16 residues. CDR3 sequence (DNA): TGTGCCACCAGCAGAGCGAGGGTATTAGGGTTGGATACGCAGTATTTT. Translated: CATSRARVLGLDTQYF.

The sample holds a few counts of this clonotype. The chain joins TRBV10-1 to TRBJ2-2, with D possibly TRBD2 on 6 matching bases. V lost 6 bases, J lost 1 base, and 15 bases lay in between. The germline V gene has CDR1 WNHNN and CDR2 SYGVQD (reference sequence). The CDR3 totals 16 residues. CDR3: CASSPGLRGNTGELFF. The CDR3 coding sequence is TGCGCCAGCAGCCCCGGCTTGCGGGGGAACACCGGGGAGCTGTTTTTT.

The chain links TRBV5-1 to TRBJ2-1; no clear D gene. The germline CDR1 and CDR2 sequences are SGHRS and YFSETQ. V was clipped by 4 bases and J by 7 bases, with 12 bases between them. The CDR3 covers 13 residues. The CDR3 DNA reads TGCGCCAGCAGCCCTCTCCAAGTTAATGAGCAGTTCTTC. It specifies CASSPLQVNEQFF.

This clonotype was seen repeatedly, ten times or more. The V call is TRBV2, the J call TRBJ2-2; 9 nucleotides line up with TRBD1. The V gene end was trimmed by 6 bases and the J gene end by 4 bases; junction bases not matched to a gene: 6. The CDR3 sequence is 15 residues long. Germline-derived CDR1 and CDR2 are SNHLY and FYNNEI. CDR3 in DNA: TGTGCCAGCAGGCCGACAGGGGGGCCCACCGGGGAGCTGTTTTTT. This translates into CASRPTGGPTGELFF.

This clonotype was seen more than once but under ten times. V usage is TRBV6-5 and J usage is TRBJ1-5, with D possibly TRBD1 on 5 matching bases. Germline loops: CDR1 MNHEY, CDR2 SVGAGI. This CDR3 has 13 amino acids. The V end lost 3 bases, the J end lost 7 bases, and 10 bases lay between the germline ends. The CDR3 coding sequence is TGTGCCAGCAGTTATGGGACCGGGCAGCCCCAGCATTTT. Its translation: CASSYGTGQPQHF.

This clonotype has ten or more counts. V usage is TRBV12-3 or TRBV12-4 and J usage is TRBJ1-6; perhaps TRBD1 as D (5 bases). The CDR3 covers 15 residues. The ends were cut back, 6 bases at V and 3 bases at J, with 12 bases in the middle. DNA for the CDR3: TGTGCCAGCAGCCGAATAGGGGACTATAATTCACCCCTCCACTTT. Its protein is CASSRIGDYNSPLHF.

This clonotype was detected once. This sequence joins TRBV20-1 and TRBJ1-1, with TRBD1 as a possible D gene (6 bases). Trimming took off 6 bases at V and 0 bases at J, with 11 bases between the two ends. The V gene's germline CDR1 is DFQATT and CDR2 SNEGSKA (reference sequence). The CDR3 spans 13 residues. CDR3 sequence reads: CSALDSLNTEAFF. The CDR3, as DNA: TGCAGTGCCCTGGACAGCCTGAACACTGAAGCTTTCTTT.

The chain has TRBV20-1 and TRBJ1-1; D is possibly TRBD1 (6 bases). Germline assignment: CDR1 DFQATT and CDR2 SNEGSKA (reference sequence). This CDR3 spans 14 amino acids. V lost 0 bases, J lost 5 bases, and 13 bases lay in between. DNA of the CDR3: TGCAGTGCTAGAGATGGAGCAGGGGATACTGAAGCTTTCTTT. It yields the protein CSARDGAGDTEAFF.

This clonotype was detected ten times or more. The rearrangement links TRBV29-1 to TRBJ1-2; 8 nucleotides line up with TRBD1. Germline CDR1 SQVTM, CDR2 ANQGSEA. The CDR3 is 13 amino acids. Unmatched junction bases numbered 3, after V lost 0 bases and J lost 6 bases. CDR3 in amino acids: CSVEERQGNGYTF. In DNA form, the CDR3 reads TGCAGCGTTGAAGAGAGACAGGGGAATGGCTACACCTTC.